The 13 T cell receptor beta chains listed next were all sequenced from one sample in a study of blood T cell repertoires in COVID-19. Libraries were prepared by immunoSEQ multiplex PCR; TCRdb keeps only in-frame clonotypes and omits some of them. The sample comprises some 100,000 clones, roughly 92% of which are singletons, and 4.5% to 6% rests with the top ten. Sequencing input: peripheral blood. These receptors all come from a man in his 70s with acute or convalescent COVID-19.

This clone showed up just once. V gene TRBV12-5 combines with J gene TRBJ1-5, with D perhaps matching TRBD1 (5 bases). The CDR3 runs to 14 residues. Per germline, CDR1 LGHNT and CDR2 FRNRAP. V lost 1 base to trimming and J lost 4 bases, with 8 bases between them. The CDR3 nucleotides are TGTGCTAGTGGTTTGGGACAGCCGAATCAGCCCCAGCATTTT. This encodes CASGLGQPNQPQHF.

The chain combines TRBV5-4 with TRBJ2-5; TRBD2 aligns across 10 bases. The CDR3 consists of 14 residues. Trimming removed 6 bases from V and 2 bases from J; junction bases left unmatched: 4. Germline-derived CDR1 and CDR2 are SGHNT and YYREEE (reference sequence). The CDR3 is CASKERGGQETQYF. The DNA for the CDR3 is TGTGCCAGCAAGGAGCGGGGGGGGCAAGAGACCCAGTACTTC.

The CDR3 coding sequence is TGTGCCAGTAGTATGAACAGACACTCCTCTGGAAACACCATATATTTT. It translates to CASSMNRHSSGNTIYF. The chain recombines TRBV19 with TRBJ1-3, with unresolved D. V lost 3 bases to trimming and J lost 0 bases, with 12 bases between them. This CDR3 region has 16 residues. The germline gives CDR1 LNHDA, CDR2 SQIVND (reference sequence).

This clone was seen a single time. The chain links TRBV7-8 to TRBJ1-5; 8 bases are shared with TRBD1. V dropped 5 bases and J dropped 6; count of bases not matched to a gene: 6. This CDR3 is built from 14 residues. Germline V CDR1 and CDR2: SGHVS, FQNEAQ. The CDR3 is CASSLRGLTQPQHF. CDR3 DNA: TGTGCCAGCAGCCTCAGGGGGCTAACTCAGCCCCAGCATTTT.

V is TRBV6-5 and J is TRBJ1-5; 9 bases match TRBD1. This CDR3 is 15 amino acids long. Germline CDR1 MNHEY, CDR2 SVGAGI. The V and J ends lost 6 bases and 6 bases, in that order; junction bases with no gene match: 9. This CDR3 is CASSSDRGGGQPQHF. Here the CDR3 DNA reads TGTGCCAGCAGCAGCGACAGGGGGGGAGGTCAGCCCCAGCATTTT.

V gene TRBV2 combines with J gene TRBJ1-4; 10 bases fit TRBD1. J gave up 7 bases and V 8 bases, and 4 bases lay outside the gene matches. CDR1 is SNHLY and CDR2 is FYNNEI in the germline V gene. The length of the CDR3 is 13 residues. CDR3 protein: CASGTGAAEKLFF. The CDR3 DNA reads TGTGCCAGCGGGACAGGGGCGGCTGAAAAACTGTTTTTT.

This clone has just one count. This chain connects TRBV6-6 to TRBJ1-1, with TRBD1 as a possible D gene (6 bases). There are 12 residues in the CDR3. V was cut by 4 bases and J by 10 bases, with 13 bases left in between. Germline loops: CDR1 MNHNY, CDR2 SVGAGI (reference sequence). The CDR3: CASSSQGRVAFF. The CDR3 nucleotides are TGTGCCAGCAGTTCCCAGGGGAGGGTAGCTTTCTTT.

The V and J genes are TRBV5-5 and TRBJ1-4; D is perhaps TRBD1 (5 bases). V lost 3 bases, J lost 2 bases, and 17 bases lay in between. Germline V gives CDR1 SGHKS, CDR2 YYEKEE (reference sequence). This CDR3 is 17 amino acids long. DNA of the CDR3: TGTGCCAGCAGCTCGAGGGGAGGGAGTCGGACTAATGAAAAACTGTTTTTT. This codes for CASSSRGGSRTNEKLFF.

The chain combines TRBV7-2 with TRBJ1-1; D unresolved. V lost 0 bases and J 6 bases, leaving 5 bases between the germline ends. The germline CDR1 and CDR2 sequences are SGHTA and FQGNSA. The CDR3 has 12 residues. CDR3 loop: CASSLALAEAFF. In nucleotides, the CDR3 is TGTGCCAGCAGCTTAGCGCTAGCTGAAGCTTTCTTT.

The CDR3: CASSIQGTHQPQHF. The DNA of the CDR3 is TGTGCCAGCAGCATACAGGGGACCCATCAGCCCCAGCATTTT. The rearrangement uses TRBV28 and TRBJ1-5; 7 bases align to TRBD1. V trimming: 6 bases; J trimming: 5 bases; junction bases outside the gene matches: 7. Germline V gene data show CDR1 as MDHEN and CDR2 as SYDVKM. There are 14 residues in the CDR3.

The gene calls are TRBV30 and TRBJ2-5; TRBD2 agrees at 7 bases. This CDR3 spans 11 amino acids. Germline CDR1 reads GTSNPN; CDR2 reads SVGIG (reference sequence). Trimming took 5 bases from V and 5 from J; bases not matched to a gene: 2. For the CDR3, the DNA is TGTGCCTGGGGGACTATGGAGACCCAGTACTTC. This encodes CAWGTMETQYF.

This chain uses TRBV6-1 with TRBJ2-1, with 7 bases matching TRBD1. Looked up from germline, CDR1 is MNHNS and CDR2 is SASEGT. J was trimmed by 6 bases and V by 2 bases; bases with no gene match: 4. The CDR3 is 14 amino acids. CDR3 bases: TGTGCCAGCAGTGAAAGGGGGCCGGTCAATGAGCAGTTCTTC. Translated: CASSERGPVNEQFF.

V is TRBV6-5 and J is TRBJ2-5, with unresolved D. Germline V gene sequence: CDR1 MNHEY, CDR2 SVGAGI. CDR3 length: 12 residues. V lost 6 bases and J lost 8, with 13 bases in between. CDR3 bases: TGTGCCAGCAGCCCCACAGAAGGTACCCAGTACTTC. Its protein is CASSPTEGTQYF.